The TCR beta chain described here comes from a study of CD8 T cells in Susac syndrome. A quantity of roughly 0.5 to 1 ug RNA underwent reverse transcription using random hexamers. In TCRdb, the immunoSEQ multiplex PCR reads were re-called with MiXCR into one record per CDR3 protein. The data show fewer than 200,000 distinct CDR3 sequences, with 85% to 95% seen just once and 0.085% to 0.13% held by the top ten. Sequencing was done on a sample of CD4+ T cells from PBMCs. The clonotype was recovered from a human donor in good health.

CDR3 sequence: CSPNGGTSYNEQFF. CDR3 sequence (DNA): TGCAGCCCCAATGGCGGGACCTCCTACAATGAGCAGTTCTTC. The chain has TRBV20-1 and TRBJ2-1, with D possibly TRBD2 on 6 matching bases. There are 14 residues in the CDR3. The germline V gene has CDR1 DFQATT and CDR2 SNEGSKA (reference sequence).